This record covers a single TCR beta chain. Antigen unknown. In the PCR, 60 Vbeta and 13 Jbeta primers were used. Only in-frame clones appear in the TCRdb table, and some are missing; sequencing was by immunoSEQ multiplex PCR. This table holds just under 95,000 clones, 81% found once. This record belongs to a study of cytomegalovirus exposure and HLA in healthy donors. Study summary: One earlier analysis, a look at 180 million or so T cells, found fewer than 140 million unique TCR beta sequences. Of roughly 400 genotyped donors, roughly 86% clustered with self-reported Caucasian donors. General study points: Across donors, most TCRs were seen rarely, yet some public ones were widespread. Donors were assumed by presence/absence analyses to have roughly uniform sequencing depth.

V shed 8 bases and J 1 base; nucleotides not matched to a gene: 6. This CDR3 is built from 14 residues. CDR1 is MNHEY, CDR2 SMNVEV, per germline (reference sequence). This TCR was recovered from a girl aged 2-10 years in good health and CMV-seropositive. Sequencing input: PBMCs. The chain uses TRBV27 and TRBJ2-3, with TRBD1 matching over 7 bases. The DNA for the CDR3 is TGTGCCAGCCAGATTGGACAGGGCACAGATACGCAGTATTTT. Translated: CASQIGQGTDTQYF.